Listed here is a single TCR beta chain. Trimming took 8 bases from V and 3 from J; bases not matched to a gene: 19. Germline CDR1 KGHSY, CDR2 FQNENV. CDR3 length: 19 residues. The data were obtained in a study of blood T cells in healthy people across ages. Next came a second PCR, run for about 6 to 11 cycles, which used a sample-barcoded 5' primer along with a J-beta primer mix. TCRdb redid the calling of the 5' RACE reads with MiXCR, one entry per CDR3 protein. This sample yields about a million distinct CDR3 sequences, of which around 48% are seen a single time; 10% to 15% belongs to the top ten. The sample was blood. The J gene is TRBJ2-5, the V gene TRBV16; 12 positions match TRBD2. The receptor was derived from a man younger than 45 in good health. The CDR3 DNA follows: TGTGCCAGCGAGGTCACTAGCGGGGGGTACCACACTACCGAAGAGACCCAGTACTTC. Protein product: CASEVTSGGYHTTEETQYF.